At least ten counts were recorded for the clone carrying this T cell receptor beta chain. Its matching antigen is unknown. The sample originates from a study of metastatic and nonmetastatic thyroid tumors. Across the study: Repertoires from blood and tumor or nodule tissue of malignant and benign thyroid patients were compared.

The CDR3 extends over 12 amino acids. CDR1 KGHSH and CDR2 LQKENI come from the germline V gene. None of the patients had undergone any treatment ahead of thyroid surgery. Per the study methods: To classify distant metastasis in papillary thyroid cancer, a model was built from CDR3 differences across clinicopathological groups. Via MiXCR, TCRdb re-called the PCR reads. These V and J calls originate from TCRdb's pipeline instead of the authors' own analysis. Here the sample spans over 30,000 clones, around 16% being singletons. Findings and caveats of the study: The study reportedly found significantly higher TCR beta diversity in malignant thyroid tumors than benign nodules, in blood and tumor.

V gene TRBV18 combines with J gene TRBJ2-3, with D possibly matching TRBD1 (6 bases). The receptor's source is a male donor with papillary thyroid cancer or a benign thyroid nodule (not recorded which). Some clones in this sample may be carry-over from other donors' samples. Specimen: blood. The CDR3: CAAGAATDTQYF. CDR3 sequence (DNA): TGTGCGGCAGGGGCGGCCACAGATACGCAGTATTTT.